Presented here are 15 T cell receptor beta chains from one specimen sequenced in a study of cytomegalovirus exposure and HLA in healthy donors. Primers: 60 Vbeta forward and 13 Jbeta reverse. Repertoires were generated with immunoSEQ multiplex PCR, while TCRdb's copy carries only in-frame clones and drops some. Seen here are 150,000 or so clones, 60% to 80% observed once, and the top ten hold about 6.4%. Input material: PBMCs. The receptor set was obtained from a man in his forties in good health and CMV-seropositive.

The chain links TRBV25-1 to TRBJ2-5; TRBD1 matches at 7 bases. Matching the DNA end better, TRBJ2-7 makes the J call doubtful. The germline V gene encodes CDR1 MGHDK and CDR2 SYGVNS. The CDR3 is 14 residues long. In nucleotides, the CDR3 is TGTGCCAGCAGTGACCCCACAGGGGTGGACGAGCAGTACTTC. Translating it yields CASSDPTGVDEQYF.

The chain employs TRBV28 and TRBJ2-7; TRBD1 agrees at 7 bases. Germline V CDR1 and CDR2: MDHEN, SYDVKM. V lost 3 bases to trimming and J lost 1 base; unmatched junction nucleotides: 9. The CDR3 totals 16 residues. This CDR3 reads CASSFGRGRLSYEQYF. Written as DNA, the CDR3 is TGTGCCAGCAGTTTTGGAAGGGGGCGCTTGTCCTACGAGCAGTACTTC.

This clone was observed a handful of times. The V gene is TRBV2, the J gene TRBJ2-1; D may be TRBD2 (6 bases). Trimming took 2 bases from V and 4 from J, leaving 12 bases between them. Germline V gene sequence: CDR1 SNHLY, CDR2 FYNNEI. CDR3 length: 15 residues. CDR3 amino acids: CASSETLAAYNEQFF. The CDR3 nucleotides read TGTGCCAGCAGTGAAACACTAGCCGCTTACAATGAGCAGTTCTTC.

The chain recombines TRBV27 with TRBJ2-7, with 7 bases that match TRBD1. Losses at the gene ends were 4 bases for V and 3 bases for J; bases not matched to a gene: 3. The CDR3 runs 13 residues. Germline values: CDR1 MNHEY, CDR2 SMNVEV (reference sequence). CDR3 sequence (DNA): TGTGCCAGCAGTTCAGGGACAGTCTACGAGCAGTACTTC. Translated, it gives CASSSGTVYEQYF.

The rearrangement uses TRBV7-6 and TRBJ1-3; D ambiguous. The CDR3 totals 18 residues. V was pared by 0 bases and J by 0 bases, with 15 bases between. Germline V lookup: CDR1 SGHVS, CDR2 FNYEAQ. This CDR3 reads CASSLAEKRVFSGNTIYF. The CDR3 coding sequence is TGTGCCAGCAGCTTAGCTGAGAAGAGGGTATTCTCTGGAAACACCATATATTTT.

This clone was seen once. V is TRBV27 and J is TRBJ1-3; TRBD1 matches 8 bases. V dropped 5 bases and J dropped 5; count of bases not matched to a gene: 8. Germline values: CDR1 MNHEY, CDR2 SMNVEV (reference sequence). The CDR3 is made up of 15 amino acids. The CDR3 region has the DNA TGTGCCAGCAGTCCTTGGACAGGGAAAAGAAACACCATATATTTT. This sequence encodes CASSPWTGKRNTIYF.

This chain joins TRBV19 and TRBJ2-5; TRBD1 might be the D (5 bases). The V end was cut by 4 bases, the J end by 3 bases, with 9 bases between. This CDR3 contains 13 residues. Germline V CDR1 and CDR2: LNHDA, SQIVND (reference sequence). Written as DNA, the CDR3 is TGTGCCAGTAGTAAACAGGTCGAAGAGACCCAGTACTTC. This translates into CASSKQVEETQYF.

The chain employs TRBV5-6 and TRBJ2-5; 9 nucleotides match TRBD2. The J call is doubtful: the DNA matches TRBJ2-7 better. Germline CDR1 reads SGHDT; CDR2 reads YYEEEE. The CDR3 is 15 amino acids. The CDR3 here is CASSLGLAGRYEQYF. In DNA, the CDR3 is TGTGCCAGCAGCTTGGGGCTAGCGGGAAGGTACGAGCAGTACTTC.

Here the CDR3 reads CASYWTSGRARVTDTQYF. DNA for the CDR3: TGTGCCAGCTACTGGACTAGCGGGAGGGCCCGGGTCACAGATACGCAGTATTTT. The chain combines TRBV27 with TRBJ2-3, with TRBD2 identical over 15 bases. This CDR3 is 18 amino acids long. Germline-derived CDR1 and CDR2 are MNHEY and SMNVEV (reference sequence). V lost 8 bases and J lost 2; bases outside the gene matches: 11.

Worth noting for this clone: Germline is not matched at one junction end, which may reflect a read error. The chain joins TRBV4-2 to TRBJ2-4; unclear D gene. This CDR3 has 12 residues. Germline assignment: CDR1 LGHNA and CDR2 YNFKEQ. The CDR3 reads CASSQAKNSQYF. The CDR3 nucleotides read TGTGCCAGCAGCCAAGCCAAAAACAGTCAGTACTTC.

The chain couples TRBV6-1 to TRBJ2-7, with 8 bases identical to TRBD2. With 1 base clipped from V and 5 bases from J, the junction kept 10 bases outside the gene matches. This CDR3 has 16 residues. Germline CDR1 is MNHNS and CDR2 is SASEGT. CDR3 residues: CASSEVDSGGLHEQYF. CDR3 coding DNA: TGTGCCAGCAGTGAAGTAGACAGCGGGGGTCTCCACGAGCAGTACTTC.

The genes are TRBV2 and TRBJ2-1; 8 bases align to TRBD2. Germline lookup yields CDR1 SNHLY and CDR2 FYNNEI. The length of the CDR3 is 15 residues. V was clipped by 6 bases and J by 8 bases; unmatched bases: 12. CDR3 amino acids: CASRSRAGDMDEQFF. The CDR3 DNA reads as TGTGCCAGCAGGAGTCGAGCGGGAGACATGGATGAGCAGTTCTTC.

The gene calls are TRBV5-8 and TRBJ2-3, with TRBD1 matching 10 bases. The CDR3 spans 16 residues. V was clipped by 4 bases and J by 4 bases; unmatched bases: 9. From germline, CDR1 is SGHTS and CDR2 YDEGEE. CDR3 in DNA: TGTGCCAGCAGCACCTGGACAGGGGGGTCCTCAGATACGCAGTATTTT. Translated, it gives CASSTWTGGSSDTQYF.

The chain links TRBV5-1 to TRBJ2-3, with TRBD2 identical over 10 bases. The trim removed 3 bases at V and 5 bases at J, leaving 3 bases unmatched. The CDR3 totals 14 residues. Per germline, CDR1 SGHRS and CDR2 YFSETQ. In DNA form, the CDR3 reads TGCGCCAGCAGCTGGACTAGCGGAGTAGATACGCAGTATTTT. Translated, it gives CASSWTSGVDTQYF.

This clone was counted a few times. This sequence joins TRBV11-3 and TRBJ2-1; possibly TRBD1 for D (5 bases). V was clipped by 0 bases and J by 0 bases, with 12 bases between them. The CDR3 covers 17 residues. The germline V gene encodes CDR1 SGHNT and CDR2 YENEEA. The CDR3 here is CASSLDPGRASYNEQFF. CDR3 nucleotides: TGTGCCAGCAGCTTAGATCCTGGCAGGGCCTCCTACAATGAGCAGTTCTTC.